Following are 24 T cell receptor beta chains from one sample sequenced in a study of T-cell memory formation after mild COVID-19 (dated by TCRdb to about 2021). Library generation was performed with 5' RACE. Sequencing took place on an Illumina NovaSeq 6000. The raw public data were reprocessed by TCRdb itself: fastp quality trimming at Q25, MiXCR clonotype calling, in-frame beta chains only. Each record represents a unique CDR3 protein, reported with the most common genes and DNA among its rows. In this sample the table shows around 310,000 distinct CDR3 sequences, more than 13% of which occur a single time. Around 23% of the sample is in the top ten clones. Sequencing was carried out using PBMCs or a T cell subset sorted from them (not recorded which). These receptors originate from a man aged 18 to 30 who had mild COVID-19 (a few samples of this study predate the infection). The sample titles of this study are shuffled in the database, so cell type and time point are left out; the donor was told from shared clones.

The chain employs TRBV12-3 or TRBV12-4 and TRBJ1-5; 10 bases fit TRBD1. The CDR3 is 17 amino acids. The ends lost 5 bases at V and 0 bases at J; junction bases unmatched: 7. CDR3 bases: TGTGCCAGCAGTCGGGACAGGGGAAGTTATAGCAATCAGCCCCAGCATTTT. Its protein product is CASSRDRGSYSNQPQHF.

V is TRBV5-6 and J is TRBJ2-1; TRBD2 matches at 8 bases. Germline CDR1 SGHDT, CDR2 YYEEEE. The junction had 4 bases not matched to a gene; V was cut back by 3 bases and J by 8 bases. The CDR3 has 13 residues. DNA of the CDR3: TGTGCCAGCAGCTCCGGACTAGCTGATGAGCAGTTCTTC. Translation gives CASSSGLADEQFF. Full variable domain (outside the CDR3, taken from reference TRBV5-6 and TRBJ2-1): DAGVTQSPTHLIKTRGQQVTLRCSPKSGHDTVSWYQQALGQGPQFIFQYYEEEERQRGNFPDRFSGHQFPNYSSELNVNALLLGDSALYLCASSSGLADEQFFGPGTRLTVL.

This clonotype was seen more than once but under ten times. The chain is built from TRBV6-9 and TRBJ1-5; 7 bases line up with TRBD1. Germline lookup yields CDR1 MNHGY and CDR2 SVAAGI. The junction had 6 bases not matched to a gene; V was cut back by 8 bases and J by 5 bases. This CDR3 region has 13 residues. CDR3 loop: CASLDREDQPQHF. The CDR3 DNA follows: TGTGCCAGCCTTGACAGGGAGGATCAGCCCCAGCATTTT.

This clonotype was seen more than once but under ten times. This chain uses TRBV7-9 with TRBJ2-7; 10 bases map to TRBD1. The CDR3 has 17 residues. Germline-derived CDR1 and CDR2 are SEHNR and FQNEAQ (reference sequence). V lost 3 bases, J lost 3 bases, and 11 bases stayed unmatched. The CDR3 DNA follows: TGTGCCAGCAGCTTTGTGGGGACAGGGGAACATTACTACGAGCAGTACTTC. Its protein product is CASSFVGTGEHYYEQYF.

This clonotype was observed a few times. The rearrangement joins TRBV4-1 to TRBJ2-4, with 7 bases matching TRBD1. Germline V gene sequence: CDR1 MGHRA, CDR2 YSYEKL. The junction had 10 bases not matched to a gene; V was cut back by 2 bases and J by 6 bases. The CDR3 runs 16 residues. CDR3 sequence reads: CASSQIRGWGGNIQYF. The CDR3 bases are TGCGCCAGCAGCCAAATCAGGGGGTGGGGTGGAAACATTCAGTACTTC.

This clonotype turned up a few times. This chain's CDR3 is CASRTPRKAGAREQFF. The CDR3 DNA reads TGTGCCAGCAGGACTCCCCGGAAAGCGGGGGCGCGAGAGCAGTTCTTC. The rearrangement uses TRBV11-2 and TRBJ2-1; 8 bases line up with TRBD2. Germline-derived CDR1 and CDR2 are SGHAT and FQNNGV. This CDR3 spans 16 amino acids. V trimming: 6 bases; J trimming: 10 bases; junction bases outside the gene matches: 17.

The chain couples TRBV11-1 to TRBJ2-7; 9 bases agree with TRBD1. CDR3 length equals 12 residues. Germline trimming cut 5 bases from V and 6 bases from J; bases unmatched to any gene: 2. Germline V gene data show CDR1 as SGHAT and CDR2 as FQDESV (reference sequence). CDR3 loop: CASSQDRGEQYV. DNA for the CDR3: TGTGCCAGCAGCCAGGACAGGGGCGAGCAGTACGTC.

The CDR3 spells CASRPAGGPYNEQFF. CDR3 DNA: TGTGCCAGCAGACCTGCGGGGGGGCCATACAATGAGCAGTTCTTC. The chain joins TRBV7-9 to TRBJ2-1; 9 bases are a match to TRBD2. V was clipped by 6 bases and J by 4 bases; unmatched bases: 7. The CDR3 totals 15 residues. CDR1 is SEHNR and CDR2 is FQNEAQ in the germline V gene (reference sequence).

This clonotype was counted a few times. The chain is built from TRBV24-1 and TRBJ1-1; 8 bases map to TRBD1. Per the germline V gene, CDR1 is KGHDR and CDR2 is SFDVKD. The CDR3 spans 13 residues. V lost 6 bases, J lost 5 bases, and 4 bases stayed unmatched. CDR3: CATSPGGVTEAFF. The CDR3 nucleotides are TGTGCCACCAGTCCAGGGGGCGTAACTGAAGCTTTCTTT.

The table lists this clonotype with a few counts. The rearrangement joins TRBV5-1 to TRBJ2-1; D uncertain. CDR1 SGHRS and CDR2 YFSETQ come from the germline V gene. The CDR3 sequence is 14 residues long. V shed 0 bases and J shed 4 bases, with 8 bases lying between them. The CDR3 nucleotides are TGCGCCAGCAGCTTGGAACCTAGGTACAATGAGCAGTTCTTC. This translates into CASSLEPRYNEQFF.

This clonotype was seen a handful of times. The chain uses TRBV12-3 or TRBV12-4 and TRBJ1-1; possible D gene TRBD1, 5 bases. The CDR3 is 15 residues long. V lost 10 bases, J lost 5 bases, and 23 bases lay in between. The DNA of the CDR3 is TGTGCCACTAGCCCCTGGACGGGGCGAGGGACTGAAGCTTTCTTT. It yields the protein CATSPWTGRGTEAFF.

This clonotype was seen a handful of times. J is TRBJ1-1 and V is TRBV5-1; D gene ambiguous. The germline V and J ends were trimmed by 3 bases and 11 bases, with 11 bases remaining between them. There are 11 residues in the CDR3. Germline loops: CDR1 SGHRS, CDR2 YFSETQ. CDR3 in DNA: TGCGCCAGCAGCTCTACAGTCGGTGCTTTCTTT. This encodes CASSSTVGAFF.

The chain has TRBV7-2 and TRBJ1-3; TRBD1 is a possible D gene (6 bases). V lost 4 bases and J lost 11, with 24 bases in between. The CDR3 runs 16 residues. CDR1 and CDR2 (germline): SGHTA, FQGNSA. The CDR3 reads CASSWAQGTPPVAIYF. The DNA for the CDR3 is TGTGCCAGCAGCTGGGCACAGGGTACCCCACCAGTGGCCATATATTTT.

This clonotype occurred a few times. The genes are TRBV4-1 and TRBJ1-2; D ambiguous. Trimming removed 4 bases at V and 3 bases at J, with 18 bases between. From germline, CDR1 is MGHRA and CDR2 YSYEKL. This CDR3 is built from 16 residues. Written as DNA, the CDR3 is TGCGCCAGCAGCCTAAGGCAGGCCCTCTTGGACTATGGCTACACCTTC. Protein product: CASSLRQALLDYGYTF.

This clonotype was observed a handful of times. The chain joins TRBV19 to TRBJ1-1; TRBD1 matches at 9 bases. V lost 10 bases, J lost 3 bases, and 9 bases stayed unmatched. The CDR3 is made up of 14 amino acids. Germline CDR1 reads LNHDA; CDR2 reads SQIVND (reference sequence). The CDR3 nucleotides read TGTGCCACCATTAAAGACAGGGGGTACACTGAAGCTTTCTTT. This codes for CATIKDRGYTEAFF.

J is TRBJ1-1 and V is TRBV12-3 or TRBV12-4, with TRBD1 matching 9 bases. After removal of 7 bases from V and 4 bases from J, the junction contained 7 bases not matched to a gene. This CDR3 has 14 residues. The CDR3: CASTRQGGSTEAFF. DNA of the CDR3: TGTGCCAGCACCCGACAGGGGGGGTCCACTGAAGCTTTCTTT.

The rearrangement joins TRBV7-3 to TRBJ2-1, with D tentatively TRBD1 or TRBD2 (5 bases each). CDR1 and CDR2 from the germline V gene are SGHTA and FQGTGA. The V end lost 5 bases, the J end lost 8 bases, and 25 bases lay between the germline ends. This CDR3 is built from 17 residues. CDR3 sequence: CASSKGDGTSGADEQFF. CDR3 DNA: TGTGCCAGCAGCAAAGGGGATGGGACCTCCGGGGCAGATGAGCAGTTCTTC.

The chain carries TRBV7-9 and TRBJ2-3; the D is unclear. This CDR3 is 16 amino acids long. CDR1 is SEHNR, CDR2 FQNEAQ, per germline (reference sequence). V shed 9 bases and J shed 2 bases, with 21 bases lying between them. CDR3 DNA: TGTGCCAGTGTGGGAATCGGTCCCTTCCCCACAGATACGCAGTATTTT. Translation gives CASVGIGPFPTDTQYF. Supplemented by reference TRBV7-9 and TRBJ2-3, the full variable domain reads DTGVSQNPRHKITKRGQNVTFRCDPISEHNRLYWYRQTLGQGPEFLTYFQNEAQLEKSRLLSDRFSAERPKGSFSTLEIQRTEQGDSAMYLCASVGIGPFPTDTQYFGPGTRLTVL.

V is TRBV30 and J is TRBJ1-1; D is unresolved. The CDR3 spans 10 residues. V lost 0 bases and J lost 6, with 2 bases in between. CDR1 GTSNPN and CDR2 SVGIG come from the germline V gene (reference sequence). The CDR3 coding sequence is TGTGCCTGGAGTGTCTCTGAAGCTTTCTTT. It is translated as CAWSVSEAFF.

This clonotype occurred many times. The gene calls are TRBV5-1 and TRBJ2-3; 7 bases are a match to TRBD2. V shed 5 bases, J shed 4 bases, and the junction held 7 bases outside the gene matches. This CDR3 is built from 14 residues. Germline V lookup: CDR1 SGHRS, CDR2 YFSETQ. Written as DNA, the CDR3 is TGCGCCAGCAGGCGGGGGTTTGCACCAGATACGCAGTATTTT. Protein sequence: CASRRGFAPDTQYF.

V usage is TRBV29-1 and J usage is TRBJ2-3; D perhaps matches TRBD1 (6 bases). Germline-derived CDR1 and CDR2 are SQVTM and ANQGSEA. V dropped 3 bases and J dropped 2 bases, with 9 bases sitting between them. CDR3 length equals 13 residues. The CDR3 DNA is TGCAGCGTTGAGGGACAATACACAGATACGCAGTATTTT. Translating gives CSVEGQYTDTQYF.

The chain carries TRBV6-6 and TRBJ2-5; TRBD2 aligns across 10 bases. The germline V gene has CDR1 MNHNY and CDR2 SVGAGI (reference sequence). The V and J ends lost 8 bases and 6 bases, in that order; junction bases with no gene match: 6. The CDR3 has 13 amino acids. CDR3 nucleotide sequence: TGTGCCAGCCAACTAGCGGGGAAGAAGACCCAGTACTTC. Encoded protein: CASQLAGKKTQYF.

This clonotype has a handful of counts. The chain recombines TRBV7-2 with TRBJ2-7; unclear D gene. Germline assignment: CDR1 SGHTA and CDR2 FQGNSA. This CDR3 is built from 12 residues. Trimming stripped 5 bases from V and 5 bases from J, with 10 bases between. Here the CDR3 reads CASSPRTHEQYF. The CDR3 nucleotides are TGTGCCAGCAGCCCCCGCACCCACGAGCAGTACTTC.

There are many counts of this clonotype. The CDR3 DNA sequence: TGTGCCAGCAGCTTAGGGGTGTCAGGTCCTGGAGGGACTGAAGCTTTCTTT. This sequence encodes CASSLGVSGPGGTEAFF. This chain uses TRBV7-3 with TRBJ1-1; D gene ambiguous. V gave up 2 bases and J gave up 5 bases, with 21 bases separating them. This CDR3 has 17 amino acids. CDR1 and CDR2 from the germline V gene are SGHTA and FQGTGA.